What follows describes a single TCR beta chain. Its antigen is currently not known. Base qualities are not recorded, but no much larger clone differs from it by a single base. These data come from a study of T cell responses to AZD1222 COVID-19 vaccine (dated by TCRdb to about 2021). For context, the study as a whole: AZD1222 recipients given second doses at about 4 weeks or at about 12 weeks were pooled, since spike-specific TCR depth and breadth were not found to differ between the two schedules. A total of approximately 230 trial participants underwent TCR sequencing, of whom about 200 received two doses of AZD1222 and some 25 received two doses of the MenACWY control vaccine. Trial participants were enrolled by age into subgroups of 18-55, 56-69 and 70-plus years, and around 150, 28 and 57 TCR-sequenced participants, respectively, were included in these subgroups.

The CDR3 regions of human TCRbeta chains were analyzed by immunosequencing. In the original analysis: Repertoire TCRs were checked for matches against a reference library of SARS-CoV-2-specific TCRs that had been generated using the MIRA antigen-specificity platform. Breadth was defined as the fraction of unique TCRs that were SARS-CoV-2-associated, and depth was defined as the fraction of total T cells that were SARS-CoV-2-associated. Using the MIRA data, every spike-specific TCR was mapped to the spike region that the TCR reacted to and assigned to either a CD4 or a CD8 class. Log10-transformed breadth and depth values were compared by one-way ANOVA with Sidak's multiple comparisons tests. The immuneACCESS repertoire file appears here via TCRdb, limited to in-frame rearrangements. These files lack a portion of the clones; in checked studies, under half of the deficit traces to unresolved V genes, and the cause of the others is not known. V, J and clone size derive from that table, while D and trimming were established from the DNA sequence. This sample holds 100,000 to 150,000 clones; over 75% were observed only once. The ten largest clones represent about 7% of the sample.

Overall study results and their limits: Only 5 to 7 AZD1222 recipients were SARS-CoV-2 seropositive at baseline, limiting conclusions about previously exposed vaccinees. Because no day 14 peak-response samples were available, repertoires were characterized only after the peak T cell response. Reportedly, almost half of the unique spike-specific TCRs recognized epitopes lying outside the regions that are mutated in the B.1.351 and B.1.1.7 variants. In the small 56-69-year group, the increase in depth fell short of significance, most likely because of low power. Participants were mostly white British and included more females than males, and it was suggested by the authors that clonal diversity may have been underestimated. After two AZD1222 doses, spike-specific TCR breadth and depth were significantly higher than at day 0 and than in MenACWY recipients. The vaccine-associated CD4 TCRs covered the entire spike protein, and the dominant responses fell in regions 160-218 and 743-854.

This specimen's time point label, interpreted: baseline before first vaccination. Samples from vaccinated people were obtained from the UK trials COV001 and COV002, which included a single-blind randomized controlled phase 2/3 trial of AZD1222 (ChAdOx1 nCoV-19) in healthy adults. Trial participant PBMC samples were collected at day 0 and day 28 after the second dose for TCRbeta chain sequencing. From cysteine to phenylalanine, the CDR3 is 17 amino acids long. The only DNA kept is the CDR3, 51 bases in frame from the first base. V is trimmed back by 4 bases and J by 10 bases, and the junction contains 19 bases that no gene match accounts for. Sequences SEHNR (CDR1) and FQNEAQ (CDR2) are obtained from the germline V gene (reference sequence).

Recombination joined TRBV7-9 with TRBJ2-1, with 7 bases matching TRBD1. This receptor was taken from an adult in good health. This material consisted of peripheral blood, taken on day 0 of AZD1222 vaccination. At the DNA level, the sequence is TGTGCCAGCAGCTCGAACATCGGGACAGAGGTCCTAAGGGAGCAGTTCTTC. Its protein is CASSSNIGTEVLREQFF.